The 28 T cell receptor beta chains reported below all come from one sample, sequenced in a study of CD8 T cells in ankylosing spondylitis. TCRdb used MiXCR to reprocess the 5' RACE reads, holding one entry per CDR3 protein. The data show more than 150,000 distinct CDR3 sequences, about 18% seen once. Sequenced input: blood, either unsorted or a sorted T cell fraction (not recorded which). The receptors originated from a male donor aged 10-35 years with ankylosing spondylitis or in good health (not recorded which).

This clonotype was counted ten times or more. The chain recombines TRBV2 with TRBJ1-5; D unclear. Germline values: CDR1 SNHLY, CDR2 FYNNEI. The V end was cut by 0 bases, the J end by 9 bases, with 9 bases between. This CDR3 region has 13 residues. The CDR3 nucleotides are TGTGCCAGCAGTGAAGCGCTTCCTACGCCCCAGCATTTT. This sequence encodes CASSEALPTPQHF.

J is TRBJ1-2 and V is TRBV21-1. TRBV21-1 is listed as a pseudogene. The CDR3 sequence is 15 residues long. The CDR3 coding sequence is TGTGCCAGCAGCACGCCGGGACTTCGAATCTATGGCTACACCTTC. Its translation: CASSTPGLRIYGYTF.

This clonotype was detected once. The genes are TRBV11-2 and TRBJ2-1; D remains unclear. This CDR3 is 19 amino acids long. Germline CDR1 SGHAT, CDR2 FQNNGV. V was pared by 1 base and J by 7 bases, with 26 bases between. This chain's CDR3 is CASSLGPSHIGPEINEQFF. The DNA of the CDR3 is TGTGCCAGCAGCTTAGGACCCTCCCACATAGGACCGGAGATTAATGAGCAGTTCTTC.

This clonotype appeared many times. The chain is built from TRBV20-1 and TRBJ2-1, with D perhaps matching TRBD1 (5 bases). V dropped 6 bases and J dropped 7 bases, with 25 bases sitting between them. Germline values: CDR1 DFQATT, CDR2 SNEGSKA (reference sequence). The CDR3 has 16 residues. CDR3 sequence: CSAIVPGLVAGNEQFF. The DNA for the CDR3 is TGCAGTGCAATAGTCCCCGGGCTAGTGGCAGGGAATGAGCAGTTCTTC.

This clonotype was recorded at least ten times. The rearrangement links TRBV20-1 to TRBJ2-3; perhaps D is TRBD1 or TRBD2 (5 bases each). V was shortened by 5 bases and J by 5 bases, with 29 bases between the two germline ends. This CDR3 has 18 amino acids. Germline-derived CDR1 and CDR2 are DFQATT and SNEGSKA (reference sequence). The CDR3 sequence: CSAPKLTTGTRGRDTQYF. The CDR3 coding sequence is TGCAGTGCTCCCAAGCTTACAACCGGGACCCGAGGGAGAGATACGCAGTATTTT.

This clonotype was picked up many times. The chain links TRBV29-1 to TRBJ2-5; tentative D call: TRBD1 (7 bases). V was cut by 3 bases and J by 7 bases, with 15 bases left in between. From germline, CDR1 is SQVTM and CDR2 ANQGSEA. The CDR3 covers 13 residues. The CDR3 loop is CSVDRMQGGTQYF. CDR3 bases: TGCAGCGTTGATCGGATGCAGGGGGGGACCCAGTACTTC. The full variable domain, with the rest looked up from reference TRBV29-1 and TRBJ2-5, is SAVISQKPSRDICQRGTSLTIQCQVDSQVTMMFWYRQQPGQSLTLIATANQGSEATYESGFVIDKFPISRPNLTFSTLTVSNMSPEDSSIYLCSVDRMQGGTQYFGPGTRLLVL.

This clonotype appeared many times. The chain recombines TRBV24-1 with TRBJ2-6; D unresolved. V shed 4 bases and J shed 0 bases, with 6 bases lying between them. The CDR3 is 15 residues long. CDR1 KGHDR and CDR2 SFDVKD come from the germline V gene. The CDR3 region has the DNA TGTGCCACCAGTGAACGGTCCTCTGGGGCCAACGTCCTGACTTTC. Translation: CATSERSSGANVLTF.

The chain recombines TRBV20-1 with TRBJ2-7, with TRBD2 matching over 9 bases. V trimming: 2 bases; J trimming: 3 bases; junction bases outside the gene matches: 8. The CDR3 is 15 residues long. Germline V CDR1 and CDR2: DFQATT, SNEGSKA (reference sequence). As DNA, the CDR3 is TGCAGTGCTAGACCCGGGACTAGCATCCTCTACGAGCAGTACTTC. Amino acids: CSARPGTSILYEQYF.

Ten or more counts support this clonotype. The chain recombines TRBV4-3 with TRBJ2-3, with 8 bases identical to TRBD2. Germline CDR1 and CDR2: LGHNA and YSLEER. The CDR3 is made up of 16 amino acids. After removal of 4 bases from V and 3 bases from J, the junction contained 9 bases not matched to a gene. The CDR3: CASSPSGTSVTDTQYF. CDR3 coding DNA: TGCGCCAGCAGCCCCTCCGGGACTAGTGTTACAGATACGCAGTATTTT.

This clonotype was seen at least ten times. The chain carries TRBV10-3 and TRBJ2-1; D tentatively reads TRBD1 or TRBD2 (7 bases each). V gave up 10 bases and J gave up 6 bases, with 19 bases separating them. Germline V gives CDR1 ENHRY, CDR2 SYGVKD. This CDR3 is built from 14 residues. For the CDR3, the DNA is TGTGCCAGCTCGGAGGGGGCTAGCGGCAATGAGCAGTTCTTC. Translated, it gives CASSEGASGNEQFF.

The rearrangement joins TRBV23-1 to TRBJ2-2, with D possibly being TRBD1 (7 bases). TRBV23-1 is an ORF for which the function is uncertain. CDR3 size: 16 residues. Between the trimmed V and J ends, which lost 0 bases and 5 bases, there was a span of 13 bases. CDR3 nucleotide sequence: TGCGCCAGCAGTCAATCCGGCAGGGGGGAGACCGGGGAGCTGTTTTTT. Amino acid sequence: CASSQSGRGETGELFF.

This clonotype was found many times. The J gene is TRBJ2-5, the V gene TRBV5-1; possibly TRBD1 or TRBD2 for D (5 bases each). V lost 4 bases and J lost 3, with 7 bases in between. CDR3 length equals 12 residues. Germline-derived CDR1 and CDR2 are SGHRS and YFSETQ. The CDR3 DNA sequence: TGCGCCAGCAGCCGAGGGGAAGAGACCCAGTACTTC. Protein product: CASSRGEETQYF.

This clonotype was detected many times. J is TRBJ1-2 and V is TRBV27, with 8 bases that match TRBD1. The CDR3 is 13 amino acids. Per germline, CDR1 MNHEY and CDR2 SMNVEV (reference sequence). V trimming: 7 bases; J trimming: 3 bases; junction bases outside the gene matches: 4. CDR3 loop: CASKAGGHYGYTF. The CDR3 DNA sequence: TGTGCCAGCAAGGCAGGGGGCCACTATGGCTACACCTTC.

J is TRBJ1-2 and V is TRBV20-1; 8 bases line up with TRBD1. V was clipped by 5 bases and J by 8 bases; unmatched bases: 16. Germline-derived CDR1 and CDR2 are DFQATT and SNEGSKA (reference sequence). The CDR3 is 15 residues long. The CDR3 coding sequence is TGCAGTGCTGGAACAGCGGGACAGGCCGTCTTGGGCTACACCTTC. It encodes CSAGTAGQAVLGYTF.

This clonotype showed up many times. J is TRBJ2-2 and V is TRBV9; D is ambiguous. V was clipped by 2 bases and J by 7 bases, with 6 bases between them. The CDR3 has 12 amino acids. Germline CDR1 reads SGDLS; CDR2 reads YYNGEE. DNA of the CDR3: TGTGCCAGCAGCGTTCGTGGCGGGGAGCTGTTTTTT. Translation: CASSVRGGELFF. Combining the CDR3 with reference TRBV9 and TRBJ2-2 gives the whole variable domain DSGVTQTPKHLITATGQRVTLRCSPRSGDLSVYWYQQSLDQGLQFLIQYYNGEERAKGNILERFSAQQFPDLHSELNLSSLELGDSALYFCASSVRGGELFFGEGSRLTVL.

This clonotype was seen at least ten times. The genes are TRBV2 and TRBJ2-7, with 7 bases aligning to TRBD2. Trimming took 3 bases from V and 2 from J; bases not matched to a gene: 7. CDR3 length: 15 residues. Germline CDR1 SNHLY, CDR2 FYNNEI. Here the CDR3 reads CASSERSGDPYEQYF. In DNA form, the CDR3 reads TGTGCCAGCAGTGAGCGGAGCGGGGACCCCTACGAGCAGTACTTC.

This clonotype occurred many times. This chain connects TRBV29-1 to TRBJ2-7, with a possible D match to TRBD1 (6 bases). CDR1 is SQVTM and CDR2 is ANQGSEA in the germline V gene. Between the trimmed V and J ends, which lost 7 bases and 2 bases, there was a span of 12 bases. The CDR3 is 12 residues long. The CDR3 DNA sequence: TGCAGCGCCTTTGGACAGACCTACGAGCAGTACTTC. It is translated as CSAFGQTYEQYF.

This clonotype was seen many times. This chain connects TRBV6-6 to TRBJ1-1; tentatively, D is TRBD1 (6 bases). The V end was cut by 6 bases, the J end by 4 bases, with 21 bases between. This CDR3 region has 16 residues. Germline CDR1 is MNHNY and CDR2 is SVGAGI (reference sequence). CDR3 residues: CASSYGTRGWITEAFF. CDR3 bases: TGTGCCAGCAGCTATGGGACCAGGGGTTGGATCACTGAAGCTTTCTTT.

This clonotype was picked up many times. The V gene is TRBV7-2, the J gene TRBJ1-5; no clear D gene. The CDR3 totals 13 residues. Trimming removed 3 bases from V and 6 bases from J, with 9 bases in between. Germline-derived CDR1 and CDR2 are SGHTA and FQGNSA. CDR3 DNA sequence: TGTGCCAGCAGCTTCAGGCCCGGTCAGCCCCAGCATTTT. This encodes CASSFRPGQPQHF.

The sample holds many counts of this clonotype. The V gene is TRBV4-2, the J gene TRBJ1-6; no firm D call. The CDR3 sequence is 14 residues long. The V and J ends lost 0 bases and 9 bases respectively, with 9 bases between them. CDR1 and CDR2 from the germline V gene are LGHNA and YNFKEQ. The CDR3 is CASSQEIGVSPLHF. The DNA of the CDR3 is TGTGCCAGCAGCCAAGAAATCGGTGTTTCACCCCTCCACTTT.

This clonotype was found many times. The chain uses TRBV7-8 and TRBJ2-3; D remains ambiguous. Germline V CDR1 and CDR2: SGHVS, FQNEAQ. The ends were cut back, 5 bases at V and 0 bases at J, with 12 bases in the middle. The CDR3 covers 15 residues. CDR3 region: CASSVVRSSTDTQYF. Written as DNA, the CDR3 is TGTGCCAGCAGCGTGGTGCGTTCTAGCACAGATACGCAGTATTTT.

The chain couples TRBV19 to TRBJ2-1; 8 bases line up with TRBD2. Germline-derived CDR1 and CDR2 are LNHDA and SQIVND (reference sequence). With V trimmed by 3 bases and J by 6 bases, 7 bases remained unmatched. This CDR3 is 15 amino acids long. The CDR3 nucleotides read TGTGCCAGTAGTATTACAGCGGGAGCGGGCAATGAGCAGTTCTTC. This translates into CASSITAGAGNEQFF.

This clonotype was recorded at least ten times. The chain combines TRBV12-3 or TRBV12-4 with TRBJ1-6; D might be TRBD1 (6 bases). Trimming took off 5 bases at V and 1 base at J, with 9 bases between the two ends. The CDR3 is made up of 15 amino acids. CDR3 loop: CASSRGASYNSPLHF. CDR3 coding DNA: TGTGCCAGCAGTCGGGGGGCATCCTATAATTCACCCCTCCACTTT.

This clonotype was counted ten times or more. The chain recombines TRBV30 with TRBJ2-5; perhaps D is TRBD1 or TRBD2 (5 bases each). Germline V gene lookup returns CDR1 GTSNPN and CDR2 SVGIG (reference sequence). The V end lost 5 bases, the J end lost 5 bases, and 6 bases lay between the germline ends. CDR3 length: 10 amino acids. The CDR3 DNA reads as TGTGCCTGGTGGGGGGAGACCCAGTACTTC. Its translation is CAWWGETQYF.

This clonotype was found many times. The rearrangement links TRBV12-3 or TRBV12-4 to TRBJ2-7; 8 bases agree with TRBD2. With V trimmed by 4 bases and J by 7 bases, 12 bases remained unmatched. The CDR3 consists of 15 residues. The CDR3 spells CASSSTGSGSVEQYV. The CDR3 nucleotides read TGTGCCAGCAGTTCCACCGGCAGCGGGAGCGTTGAGCAGTACGTC.

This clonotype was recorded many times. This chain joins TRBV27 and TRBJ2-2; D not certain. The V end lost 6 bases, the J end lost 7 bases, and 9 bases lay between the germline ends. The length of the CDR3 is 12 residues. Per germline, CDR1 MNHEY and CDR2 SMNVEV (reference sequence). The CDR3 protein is CASRKYVGELFF. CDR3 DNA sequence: TGTGCCAGCAGGAAGTATGTCGGGGAGCTGTTTTTT.

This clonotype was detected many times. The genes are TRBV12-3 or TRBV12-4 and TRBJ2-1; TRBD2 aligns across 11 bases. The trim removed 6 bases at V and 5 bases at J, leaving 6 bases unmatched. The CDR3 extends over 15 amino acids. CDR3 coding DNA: TGTGCCAGCAGCCTCCCGGGACTAGCGGACAATGAGCAGTTCTTC. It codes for CASSLPGLADNEQFF.

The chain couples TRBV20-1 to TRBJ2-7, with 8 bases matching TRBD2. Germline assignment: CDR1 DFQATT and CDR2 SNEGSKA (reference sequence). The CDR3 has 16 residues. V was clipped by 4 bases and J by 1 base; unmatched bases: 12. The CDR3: CSAKKLLSGTSYEQYF. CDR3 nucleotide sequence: TGCAGTGCTAAGAAACTCCTTAGCGGGACTTCCTACGAGCAGTACTTC.